Listed below are T cell receptor beta chains from one sample, sequenced in a study of OX40 agonist ivuxolimab in advanced cancers. Generated by immunoSEQ multiplex PCR, the TCRdb table keeps only in-frame clones and is missing some. The sample consists of roughly 90,000 clones, roughly 93% of them appearing once. The sample was CD4+ or CD8+ T cells sorted from blood, taken in a trial of the OX40 agonist ivuxolimab. These receptor sequences come from an adult with an advanced solid tumor such as melanoma, head and neck, liver or kidney cancer. The CDR3 runs from the conserved cysteine through the conserved F or W. Each record gives: clone size, D gene, J gene, CDR3 length, V gene, CDR3 DNA, CDR3 protein. D genes are given only for firm matches. Some rows have no size entry. The others give once, few or many, or a class for an expanded clone.

- - TRBJ2-1 16 TRBV4-3 TGCGCCAGCAGCCAAGAGGTAGCAGGGTCTTACAATGAGCAGTTCTTC CASSQEVAGSYNEQFF
- TRBD2 TRBJ2-5 17 TRBV19 TGTGCCACCAAGACAGGGGGTGGACTAGCGGGGTCGGAGACCCAGTACTTC CATKTGGGLAGSETQYF
- - TRBJ2-2 15 TRBV6-5 TGTGCCAGCAGCCGCAAGGCACCCAGCACCGGGGAGCTGTTTTTT CASSRKAPSTGELFF
- - TRBJ2-7 12 TRBV5-1 TGCGCCAGCAGTTCCATCTCCTACGAGCAGTACTTC CASSSISYEQYF
- TRBD1 TRBJ2-3 13 TRBV15 TGTGCCACCAGGACAGGGCACACAGATACGCAGTATTTT CATRTGHTDTQYF
few TRBD2 TRBJ2-1 14 TRBV13 TGTGCCAGCAGCTTTCGGGGAGGGCGCAATGAGCAGTTCTTC CASSFRGGRNEQFF
- - TRBJ2-7 14 TRBV5-6 TGTGCCAGCAGCCGTATCGGACAGACCTACGAGCAGTACTTC CASSRIGQTYEQYF
- - TRBJ2-2 12 TRBV7-6 TGTGCCAGCAGTTTTTCGAACGGGGAGCTGTTTTTT CASSFSNGELFF
- TRBD2 TRBJ2-7 15 TRBV19 TGTGCCAGTACCGCTTCCAGCGGGAGGGCTGATGAGCAGTACTTC CASTASSGRADEQYF
- - TRBJ1-2 13 TRBV9 TGTGCCAGCAGCGTAGATTCGAACTATGGCTACACCTTC CASSVDSNYGYTF
- - TRBJ2-2 16 TRBV5-1 TGCGCCAGCAGCAACATTAAGGGTGTCTCCACCGGGGAGCTGTTTTTT CASSNIKGVSTGELFF
- - TRBJ2-7 15 TRBV7-2 TGTGCCAGCAGCTTAGGGCATCAACGGGGTTACGAGCAGTACTTC CASSLGHQRGYEQYF
- - TRBJ1-1 16 TRBV5-8 TGTGCGAGCAGCTCGCAGGGTTTGGTTCAGGACACTGAAGCTTTCTTT CASSSQGLVQDTEAFF
- - TRBJ2-5 15 TRBV7-9 TGTGCCAGCATCCTGACCGGGACTGGGGGGGAGACCCAGTACTTC CASILTGTGGETQYF
- - TRBJ2-1 15 TRBV11-3 TGTGCCAGCAGCTTAAGTTATGGCAACTACAATGAGCAGTTCTTC CASSLSYGNYNEQFF
- - TRBJ2-2 13 TRBV6-6 TGTGCCAGCAGTTACCTCTTCGCCGGGGAGCTGTTTTTT CASSYLFAGELFF
- - TRBJ1-5 17 TRBV18 TGTGCCAGCTCACCACTCTCGGGACACGGTACCAATCAGCCCCAGCATTTT CASSPLSGHGTNQPQHF
- TRBD2 TRBJ2-1 15 TRBV15 TGTGCCACCAGCAGAGATCCGGGAGGATGGGGTGAGCAGTTCTTC CATSRDPGGWGEQFF
- TRBD1 TRBJ1-2 13 TRBV19 TGTGCCTGTGAAGACAGGGTCGGGTATGGCTACACCTTC CACEDRVGYGYTF